This passage covers 27 T cell receptor beta chains from one sample sequenced in a study of T and B cells in COVID-19 patients. Blood genomic DNA input for TRB amplification was about 240-550 ng. TRB rearrangements were amplified by multiplex PCR with BIOMED2 TRB-A/B primers. MiXCR, applied by TCRdb to the multiplex PCR reads, yields one record per CDR3 protein. Here the sample spans some 5,200 distinct CDR3 sequences, 20% to 25% being singletons. The sequencing input was blood. These receptors all come from a human donor with active COVID-19.

In this sample, this clonotype turned up a few times. This chain connects TRBV4-3 to TRBJ2-7; 9 nucleotides match TRBD2. This CDR3 region has 15 residues. Per the germline V gene, CDR1 is LGHNA and CDR2 is YSLEER. Germline trimming cut 0 bases from V and 6 bases from J; bases unmatched to any gene: 6. In nucleotides, the CDR3 is TGCGCCAGCAGCCAAGACCCTAGCGGGAACAGCGAGCAGTACTTC. Amino acid sequence: CASSQDPSGNSEQYF.

This clonotype showed up just once. This may arise from a read error, as a much more abundant clone is one base away. J is TRBJ1-1 and V is TRBV6-2 or TRBV6-3, with D perhaps TRBD1 (6 bases). The germline V gene encodes CDR1 MNHEY and CDR2 SVGEGT. This CDR3 contains 14 residues. Here the CDR3 DNA reads TGTGCCAGCAGGCATGGACTCTCAGGGGCTGAAGCTTACTTT. Translating it yields CASRHGLSGAEAYF.

This clonotype was counted once. The gene calls are TRBV28 and TRBJ1-1; D unclear. The CDR3 sequence is 12 residues long. The V end lost 3 bases, the J end lost 9 bases, and 11 bases lay between the germline ends. From germline, CDR1 is MDHEN and CDR2 SYDVKM. The CDR3 loop is CASSLDGGKAFF. The DNA of the CDR3 is TGTGCCAGCAGTTTGGACGGCGGAAAAGCTTTCTTT.

This clonotype was counted only a few times. The gene calls are TRBV6-1 and TRBJ1-2; 9 nucleotides line up with TRBD1. V was clipped by 4 bases and J by 8 bases; unmatched bases: 5. There are 13 residues in the CDR3. CDR1 MNHNS and CDR2 SASEGT come from the germline V gene. Written as DNA, the CDR3 is TGTGCCAGCAGTGCCACGGGACAGGGCGGCTACACCTTC. It specifies CASSATGQGGYTF.

The rearrangement links TRBV6-5 to TRBJ2-5; 10 bases agree with TRBD1. V trimming: 6 bases; J trimming: 5 bases; junction bases outside the gene matches: 6. This CDR3 is 14 amino acids long. Germline-derived CDR1 and CDR2 are MNHEY and SVGAGI. CDR3 nucleotides: TGTGCCAGCAGCGAGGGACAGGGGTTTGAGACCCAGTACTTC. As protein: CASSEGQGFETQYF.

The chain uses TRBV28 and TRBJ1-5, with 8 nucleotides matching TRBD1. The CDR3 sequence is 16 residues long. The germline gives CDR1 MDHEN, CDR2 SYDVKM. The junction had 9 bases not matched to a gene; V was cut back by 5 bases and J by 3 bases. The CDR3, as DNA: TGTGCCAGCAGTGCCAGATCAGGGGGCAACAATCAGCCCCAGCATTTT. Translated: CASSARSGGNNQPQHF.

Judged by abundance, this clonotype is medium-sized. The chain joins TRBV27 to TRBJ1-2; D gene ambiguous. Germline loops: CDR1 MNHEY, CDR2 SMNVEV (reference sequence). Trimming took off 5 bases at V and 3 bases at J, with 7 bases between the two ends. CDR3 length: 12 residues. The CDR3 coding sequence is TGTGCCAGCAGTAACATGCACTATGGCTACACCTTC. As protein: CASSNMHYGYTF.

This clonotype is judged medium-sized. V and J are TRBV30 and TRBJ1-1; D unclear. The V end lost 2 bases, the J end lost 2 bases, and 12 bases lay between the germline ends. This CDR3 has 14 residues. The germline V gene encodes CDR1 GTSNPN and CDR2 SVGIG (reference sequence). CDR3 DNA sequence: TGTGCCTGGAGTCCTCGGGCGATCAACACTGAAGCTTTCTTT. Protein: CAWSPRAINTEAFF.

This chain connects TRBV15 to TRBJ1-2, with TRBD1 identical over 7 bases. There are 16 residues in the CDR3. The V gene's germline CDR1 is LNHNV and CDR2 YYDKDF (reference sequence). V lost 3 bases, J lost 7 bases, and 14 bases stayed unmatched. The CDR3 sequence is CATSSDLILTGFGYTF. The DNA of the CDR3 is TGTGCCACCAGCAGCGACCTAATTCTGACAGGGTTTGGCTACACCTTC.

Relative to its sample, this clonotype is medium-sized. The genes are TRBV13 and TRBJ2-7, with D possibly called TRBD1 or TRBD2 (5 bases each). Trimming cost V 3 bases and J 8 bases, with 11 bases left between them. Per germline, CDR1 PRHDT and CDR2 FYEKMQ (reference sequence). This CDR3 has 12 amino acids. Written as DNA, the CDR3 is TGTGCCAGCAGCTTGATGCCGGGACAGCAGTACTTC. Translating it yields CASSLMPGQQYF.

This clonotype counts as medium-sized. The V gene is TRBV18, the J gene TRBJ2-3; 9 nucleotides match TRBD1. The CDR3 runs to 16 residues. Germline CDR1 KGHSH, CDR2 LQKENI. With 0 bases clipped from V and 2 bases from J, the junction kept 3 bases outside the gene matches. CDR3 sequence (DNA): TGTGCCAGCTCACCACCGGGACAGGGAATCACAGATACGCAGTATTTT. Encoded protein: CASSPPGQGITDTQYF.

This clonotype is labeled medium-sized. In nucleotides, the CDR3 is TGTGCCAGCAACGACAGGGGGCGTTCGAGGACTGAAGCTTTCTTT. This gives the protein CASNDRGRSRTEAFF. The J gene is TRBJ1-1, the V gene TRBV6-2 or TRBV6-3; 10 positions agree with TRBD1. The CDR3 consists of 15 residues. Looked up from germline, CDR1 is MNHEY and CDR2 is SVGEGT. Trimming at V came to 7 bases and at J to 5 bases, leaving 10 bases not matched to a gene.

This clonotype appeared a few times. The rearrangement joins TRBV4-2 to TRBJ1-5; D may be TRBD1 (6 bases). This CDR3 comprises 14 residues. CDR1 LGHNA and CDR2 YNFKEQ come from the germline V gene. V lost 8 bases, J lost 0 bases, and 11 bases lay in between. The CDR3 reads CASGRDTSNQPQHF. As DNA, the CDR3 is TGTGCCAGCGGAAGGGACACTAGCAATCAGCCCCAGCATTTT.

A single count supports this clonotype. The CDR3 region is CSVGQGAAGTDTQYF. The CDR3 bases are TGCAGCGTCGGACAGGGGGCTGCGGGGACAGATACGCAGTATTTT. This sequence joins TRBV29-1 and TRBJ2-3, with TRBD1 identical over 11 bases. V was clipped by 6 bases and J by 3 bases; unmatched bases: 8. Germline CDR1 SQVTM, CDR2 ANQGSEA. The CDR3 is 15 residues long.

This chain connects TRBV21-1 to TRBJ1-1. TRBV21-1 is assigned pseudogene status. The CDR3 extends over 12 amino acids. CDR3 nucleotide sequence: TGTGCCAGAGGCTCAGGTTACACTGAAGCTTTCTTT. Its protein is CARGSGYTEAFF.

By share, this clonotype counts as medium-sized. V is TRBV29-1 and J is TRBJ1-1; 7 nucleotides agree with TRBD1. J was trimmed by 7 bases and V by 7 bases; bases with no gene match: 6. This CDR3 region has 11 residues. Germline V lookup: CDR1 SQVTM, CDR2 ANQGSEA. The CDR3 DNA is TGCAGCGGGAAATACAGGGGTGAAGCTTTCTTT. Protein: CSGKYRGEAFF.

There are many counts of this clonotype. The chain has TRBV5-1 and TRBJ1-1; no clear D. The V end lost 3 bases, the J end lost 1 base, and 10 bases lay between the germline ends. This CDR3 has 14 amino acids. Germline values: CDR1 SGHRS, CDR2 YFSETQ. The CDR3 DNA reads as TGCGCCAGCAGCTACAGTGTTCAGAACACTGAAGCTTTCTTT. This gives the protein CASSYSVQNTEAFF. The full variable domain, with the rest looked up from reference TRBV5-1 and TRBJ1-1, is KAGVTQTPRYLIKTRGQQVTLSCSPISGHRSVSWYQQTPGQGLQFLFEYFSETQRNKGNFPGRFSGRQFSNSRSEMNVSTLELGDSALYLCASSYSVQNTEAFFGQGTRLTVV.

The V and J genes are TRBV28 and TRBJ1-5; TRBD1 matches 8 bases. The CDR3 consists of 14 residues. V shed 6 bases, J shed 6 bases, and the junction held 7 bases outside the gene matches. Germline CDR1 MDHEN, CDR2 SYDVKM. The CDR3 DNA sequence: TGTGCCAGCAGGCCCGCAGGGGGCGGTCAGCCCCAGCATTTT. Protein: CASRPAGGGQPQHF. Full variable domain (remainder filled in from reference TRBV28 and TRBJ1-5): DVKVTQSSRYLVKRTGEKVFLECVQDMDHENMFWYRQDPGLGLRLIYFSYDVKMKEKGDIPEGYSVSREKKERFSLILESASTNQTSMYLCASRPAGGGQPQHFGDGTRLSIL.

In its sample, this clonotype is medium-sized. The CDR3 protein is CASSTDVGHEQFF. The CDR3, as DNA: TGTGCCAGCTCAACAGATGTCGGGCATGAGCAGTTCTTC. The J gene is TRBJ2-1, the V gene TRBV18; D unresolved. Trimming pared 5 bases from V and 8 bases from J, leaving 13 bases between. The length of the CDR3 is 13 residues. Germline V gene sequence: CDR1 KGHSH, CDR2 LQKENI.

A note on this clonotype: Possible read error: a much larger clone is one base away. This chain links TRBV5-4 with TRBJ1-2, with TRBD1 identical over 9 bases. The CDR3 loop spans 16 amino acids. Germline CDR1 reads SGHNT; CDR2 reads YYREEE (reference sequence). CDR3 nucleotides: TGTGCCTGCAGCTACCCAACAGGGGGCACGCGTTATGGCTACACCTTC. This sequence encodes CACSYPTGGTRYGYTF.

The V call is TRBV7-2, the J call TRBJ1-1; no definite D call. The CDR3 is made up of 14 amino acids. V was shortened by 3 bases and J by 0 bases, with 8 bases between the two germline ends. CDR1 is SGHTA and CDR2 is FQGNSA in the germline V gene. For the CDR3, the DNA is TGTGCCAGCAGCTTCTCGACGGTGAACACTGAAGCTTTCTTT. Residues: CASSFSTVNTEAFF.

Relative to its sample, this clonotype is medium-sized (0.01 to 0.1%). The chain uses TRBV5-4 and TRBJ2-7, with a tentative D call TRBD2 (6 bases). Germline assignment: CDR1 SGHNT and CDR2 YYREEE (reference sequence). With 3 bases removed from V and 6 bases from J, the gap between germline ends came to 19 bases. This CDR3 region has 15 residues. In DNA, the CDR3 is TGTGCCAGCAGCTCTAGTAAATCGGGGGTTGCCGAGCAGTACTTC. It specifies CASSSSKSGVAEQYF.

This rearrangement joins TRBV4-2 to TRBJ2-5; 7 bases agree with TRBD1. CDR1 and CDR2 from the germline V gene are LGHNA and YNFKEQ. J was trimmed by 4 bases and V by 4 bases; bases with no gene match: 12. The CDR3 loop spans 16 amino acids. DNA for the CDR3: TGTGCCAGCAGCCGCTCAGAGGGGGCCCCGGGAGAGACCCAGTACTTC. Amino acids: CASSRSEGAPGETQYF.

This clonotype is medium-sized (0.01 to 0.1%) by share. CDR3 sequence (DNA): TGTGCCAGCACCCCCCGGACTAGCGGGAGGTTGGAGACCCAGTACTTC. Translation gives CASTPRTSGRLETQYF. The V gene is TRBV6-5, the J gene TRBJ2-5; 14 nucleotides match TRBD2. The germline gives CDR1 MNHEY, CDR2 SVGAGI. V gave up 7 bases and J gave up 5 bases; unmatched junction bases: 9. The CDR3 consists of 16 residues.

By share, this clonotype counts as medium-sized. The chain uses TRBV13 and TRBJ1-4, with 8 bases identical to TRBD1. The CDR3 length is 17 residues. The V and J ends lost 5 bases and 5 bases, in that order; junction bases with no gene match: 13. Germline loops: CDR1 PRHDT, CDR2 FYEKMQ (reference sequence). The DNA for the CDR3 is TGTGCCAGCAGCCTCGGGACAGGTCCCAGAAGGAATGAAAAACTGTTTTTT. This sequence encodes CASSLGTGPRRNEKLFF.

This clonotype came up a few times. The gene calls are TRBV5-1 and TRBJ2-1; D is ambiguous. V dropped 0 bases and J dropped 6 bases, with 4 bases sitting between them. There are 12 residues in the CDR3. Germline V CDR1 and CDR2: SGHRS, YFSETQ. CDR3 region: CASSLAGNEQFF. In nucleotides, the CDR3 is TGCGCCAGCAGCTTGGCTGGCAATGAGCAGTTCTTC. The variable domain in full, completed from reference TRBV5-1 and TRBJ2-1, reads KAGVTQTPRYLIKTRGQQVTLSCSPISGHRSVSWYQQTPGQGLQFLFEYFSETQRNKGNFPGRFSGRQFSNSRSEMNVSTLELGDSALYLCASSLAGNEQFFGPGTRLTVL.

The chain recombines TRBV28 with TRBJ2-2; TRBD2 matches at 7 bases. Germline CDR1 MDHEN, CDR2 SYDVKM. The CDR3 sequence is 17 residues long. J gave up 0 bases and V 4 bases, and 8 bases lay outside the gene matches. The CDR3 bases are TGTGCCAGCAGTTCCCCCCGACTAGCCGCGAACACCGGGGAGCTGTTTTTT. It translates to CASSSPRLAANTGELFF.